This T cell receptor (beta chain) was documented in a study of graft-versus-host responses after intestinal transplantation. CDR3 size: 18 residues. Trimming shortened V by 0 bases and J by 2 bases, and 23 bases separated the two germline ends. Germline V gene lookup returns CDR1 GTSNPN and CDR2 SVGIG (reference sequence). Tissue from the graft was processed to free its intraepithelial and lamina propria lymphocytes. Only in-frame clones appear in the TCRdb table, and some are missing; sequencing was by immunoSEQ multiplex PCR. The sample includes 15,000 to 20,000 clones, about 80% seen only once; the top ten take over 15%.

This TCR was recovered from a human patient who received an intestinal transplant, so some T cells may come from the graft donor. The sequenced sample was ileum tissue, obtained roughly 98 days after intestinal transplant. The chain recombines TRBV30 with TRBJ2-7; D is undetermined. The CDR3 here is CAWSVCSTWVQHTYEQYF. CDR3 sequence (DNA): TGTGCCTGGAGTGTGTGCTCGACTTGGGTACAGCATACCTACGAGCAGTACTTC.